Below, 30 T cell receptor beta chains from the same sample are listed, as sequenced in a study of response to subunit inactivated influenza vaccine. TCRdb analysed the RT-PCR reads with MiXCR anew, one entry per CDR3 protein. The table includes 200,000 to 250,000 distinct CDR3 sequences, 10% to 15% detected once. Sequencing was performed on non-naive T cells sorted from PBMCs, taken about 14 days before vaccination. Every receptor here comes from a man between 45 and 60 years old who received an inactivated influenza vaccine.

The chain carries TRBV4-2 and TRBJ1-4; D gene unclear. Trimming stripped 0 bases from V and 0 bases from J, with 14 bases between. The germline V gene has CDR1 LGHNA and CDR2 YNFKEQ. The CDR3 is made up of 18 amino acids. DNA of the CDR3: TGTGCCAGCAGCCAAGACTCGCCGGGCGGAGCAACTAATGAAAAACTGTTTTTT. Translation gives CASSQDSPGGATNEKLFF.

This clonotype was counted a few times. CDR3 protein: CASSLASGGLDTQYF. CDR3 coding DNA: TGTGCCAGCAGCTTAGCGTCGGGGGGCTTAGATACGCAGTATTTT. The V and J genes are TRBV7-2 and TRBJ2-3, with D maybe TRBD2 (7 bases). V was clipped by 0 bases and J by 5 bases, with 12 bases between them. The CDR3 sequence is 15 residues long. Germline V gene lookup returns CDR1 SGHTA and CDR2 FQGNSA.

This clonotype has just a few counts. The chain is built from TRBV2 and TRBJ2-1; D might be TRBD2 (6 bases). The V gene's germline CDR1 is SNHLY and CDR2 FYNNEI. The CDR3 totals 14 residues. The germline V and J ends were trimmed by 6 bases and 9 bases, with 18 bases remaining between them. The CDR3 reads CASRAAGGFGEQFF. Written as DNA, the CDR3 is TGTGCCAGCAGGGCAGCGGGTGGGTTCGGTGAGCAGTTCTTC.

This clonotype has only a few counts. The V and J genes are TRBV5-6 and TRBJ2-3; a possible D gene is TRBD1 (6 bases). The ends were cut back, 0 bases at V and 1 base at J, with 9 bases in the middle. The CDR3 contains 15 residues. The germline V gene encodes CDR1 SGHDT and CDR2 YYEEEE. The CDR3 DNA reads as TGTGCCAGCAGCTTGGGACAGGTCCGCACAGATACGCAGTATTTT. It codes for CASSLGQVRTDTQYF. Full variable domain (rest looked up from reference TRBV5-6 and TRBJ2-3): DAGVTQSPTHLIKTRGQQVTLRCSPKSGHDTVSWYQQALGQGPQFIFQYYEEEERQRGNFPDRFSGHQFPNYSSELNVNALLLGDSALYLCASSLGQVRTDTQYFGPGTRLTVL.

This clonotype was counted a few times. V gene TRBV4-2 combines with J gene TRBJ2-3; no definite D call. V lost 0 bases and J 2 bases, leaving 3 bases between the germline ends. This CDR3 is built from 13 residues. The germline gives CDR1 LGHNA, CDR2 YNFKEQ. The CDR3 bases are TGTGCCAGCAGCCAAGATACCACAGATACGCAGTATTTT. It is translated as CASSQDTTDTQYF.

This clonotype was detected only a few times. V is TRBV5-1 and J is TRBJ2-7; D perhaps matches TRBD2 (5 bases). Germline V CDR1 and CDR2: SGHRS, YFSETQ. Trimming removed 4 bases at V and 3 bases at J, with 17 bases between. The CDR3 extends over 15 amino acids. This CDR3 is CASSDPQRWGYEQYF. The CDR3 DNA reads TGCGCCAGCAGCGACCCCCAGCGGTGGGGCTACGAGCAGTACTTC.

This chain connects TRBV25-1 to TRBJ1-1, with a weak D call TRBD1 (5 bases). The V gene's germline CDR1 is MGHDK and CDR2 SYGVNS. This CDR3 is 14 amino acids long. V was pared by 7 bases and J by 3 bases, with 15 bases between. CDR3 nucleotide sequence: TGTGCCAGCACCCAGGTGGGGGTCGACACTGAAGCTTTCTTT. This translates into CASTQVGVDTEAFF.

There are a few counts of this clonotype. CDR3 protein: CASSLALAGPGELFF. In DNA form, the CDR3 reads TGTGCCAGCAGTTTAGCGCTGGCGGGGCCCGGGGAGCTGTTTTTT. V gene TRBV12-3 or TRBV12-4 combines with J gene TRBJ2-2, with D maybe TRBD2 (6 bases). This CDR3 has 15 amino acids. V was shortened by 0 bases and J by 6 bases, with 11 bases between the two germline ends.

This clonotype occurred a few times. This chain joins TRBV3-1 and TRBJ2-3, with 9 bases matching TRBD2. CDR1 and CDR2 from the germline V gene are LGHDT and YNNKEL (reference sequence). The junction had 5 bases not matched to a gene; V was cut back by 4 bases and J by 0 bases. This CDR3 contains 16 residues. Here the CDR3 reads CASSRASGVSTDTQYF. The CDR3 region has the DNA TGTGCCAGCAGCCGAGCTAGCGGGGTGAGCACAGATACGCAGTATTTT.

The sample holds a few counts of this clonotype. CDR3 sequence (DNA): TGTGCCAGCAGCCCCCGACAGGGGAGCCCCACTGAAGCTTTCTTT. Translating it yields CASSPRQGSPTEAFF. The chain links TRBV9 to TRBJ1-1; 8 nucleotides agree with TRBD1. Trimming removed 4 bases from V and 4 bases from J; junction bases left unmatched: 9. CDR1 is SGDLS and CDR2 is YYNGEE in the germline V gene. This CDR3 has 15 amino acids.

This clonotype was counted only a few times. The rearrangement links TRBV4-3 to TRBJ2-1; tentatively, D is TRBD2 (5 bases). V was shortened by 3 bases and J by 9 bases, with 12 bases between the two germline ends. The germline V gene encodes CDR1 LGHNA and CDR2 YSLEER. The CDR3 extends over 13 amino acids. The CDR3 DNA is TGCGCCAGCAGCCAGGTAGTTGGAGGTGAGCAGTTCTTC. Its protein is CASSQVVGGEQFF.

This clonotype was observed many times. This rearrangement joins TRBV29-1 to TRBJ2-7, with a possible D match to TRBD2 (5 bases). The ends were cut back, 4 bases at V and 6 bases at J, with 10 bases in the middle. The CDR3 sequence is 11 residues long. Per the germline V gene, CDR1 is SQVTM and CDR2 is ANQGSEA. CDR3 amino acids: CSVGRGSEQYF. The CDR3 coding sequence is TGCAGCGTTGGGAGAGGGTCCGAGCAGTACTTC.

This clonotype was observed a handful of times. The J gene is TRBJ1-5, the V gene TRBV10-3; maybe TRBD1 (5 bases). The V gene lost 0 bases and the J gene lost 7 bases, with 10 bases spanning the gap. CDR3 length: 14 residues. Germline assignment: CDR1 ENHRY and CDR2 SYGVKD. The CDR3 region is CAISESRGAQPQHF. The CDR3 nucleotides read TGTGCCATCAGTGAGTCAAGGGGAGCGCAGCCCCAGCATTTT.

Many counts were recorded for this clonotype. This chain uses TRBV7-2 with TRBJ2-5, with TRBD2 identical over 14 bases. Losses at the gene ends were 1 base for V and 6 bases for J; bases not matched to a gene: 4. Germline loops: CDR1 SGHTA, CDR2 FQGNSA. The CDR3 contains 16 residues. CDR3 region: CASSLGGTSGSKTQYF. In DNA form, the CDR3 reads TGTGCCAGCAGCTTAGGAGGGACTAGCGGGAGTAAGACCCAGTACTTC.

This sequence joins TRBV6-5 and TRBJ2-7; TRBD2 might be the D (6 bases). Germline CDR1 reads MNHEY; CDR2 reads SVGAGI. The CDR3 is 17 residues long. Trimming left V 4 bases short and J 0 bases short, with 19 bases between. The DNA for the CDR3 is TGTGCCAGCAGTTCCCCCGGGACTGGCGGATTCTCCTACGAGCAGTACTTC. Amino acid sequence: CASSSPGTGGFSYEQYF.

This clonotype was seen ten or more times. This chain uses TRBV27 with TRBJ1-1; 9 bases line up with TRBD1. CDR3 length: 17 residues. J was trimmed by 3 bases and V by 5 bases; bases with no gene match: 13. Germline CDR1 and CDR2: MNHEY and SMNVEV (reference sequence). CDR3 sequence: CASSPGTGRRGDTEAFF. For the CDR3, the DNA is TGTGCCAGCAGTCCAGGGACAGGGCGGAGGGGGGACACTGAAGCTTTCTTT.

This chain connects TRBV20-1 to TRBJ1-4; D is ambiguous. In germline, CDR1 is DFQATT, CDR2 SNEGSKA (reference sequence). There are 12 residues in the CDR3. The CDR3 loop is CRVRTPNEKLFF. The CDR3 region has the DNA TGCAGAGTCCGAACTCCAAATGAAAAACTGTTTTTT.

In this sample, this clonotype turned up a few times. J is TRBJ1-1 and V is TRBV19, with unresolved D. Germline loops: CDR1 LNHDA, CDR2 SQIVND (reference sequence). V was pared by 2 bases and J by 10 bases, with 11 bases between. This CDR3 has 12 residues. The CDR3 loop is CASSIPGTRAFF. The CDR3 DNA reads as TGTGCCAGTAGTATACCAGGCACGCGAGCTTTCTTT.

This chain links TRBV27 with TRBJ1-1; tentative D call: TRBD1 (5 bases). Per the germline V gene, CDR1 is MNHEY and CDR2 is SMNVEV (reference sequence). Trimming cost V 10 bases and J 1 base, with 22 bases left between them. The CDR3 is 16 residues long. CDR3 sequence (DNA): TGTGCCACCTTAAAGGTGGTGGGACGGAGGAACACTGAAGCTTTCTTT. It yields the protein CATLKVVGRRNTEAFF.

The chain has TRBV5-4 and TRBJ2-3, with D possibly being TRBD2 (5 bases). Germline V gene sequence: CDR1 SGHNT, CDR2 YYREEE (reference sequence). This CDR3 contains 21 residues. Trimming pared 0 bases from V and 2 bases from J, leaving 28 bases between. The CDR3 reads CASSLDVSVWTQMENTDTQYF. Written as DNA, the CDR3 is TGTGCCAGCAGCTTGGATGTTTCAGTCTGGACTCAGATGGAAAACACAGATACGCAGTATTTT.

This clonotype was counted only a few times. This rearrangement joins TRBV12-3 or TRBV12-4 to TRBJ1-1, with D possibly being TRBD1 (5 bases). V was clipped by 5 bases and J by 3 bases, with 13 bases between them. The CDR3 is 14 residues long. The CDR3 spells CASSGRTGYTEAFF. CDR3 coding DNA: TGTGCCAGCAGTGGACGCACAGGTTACACTGAAGCTTTCTTT.

This clonotype was counted a few times. The V gene is TRBV12-3 or TRBV12-4, the J gene TRBJ1-2, with no clear D. V was trimmed by 5 bases and J by 0 bases, leaving 13 bases between them. CDR3 size: 15 residues. The CDR3 loop is CASSPRGEANYGYTF. The CDR3 DNA sequence: TGTGCCAGCAGTCCCCGAGGCGAGGCTAACTATGGCTACACCTTC.

This clonotype was picked up a small number of times. The chain combines TRBV18 with TRBJ2-7, with D uncertain. This CDR3 has 13 residues. Per germline, CDR1 KGHSH and CDR2 LQKENI. V shed 3 bases and J shed 8 bases, with 14 bases lying between them. The CDR3 here is CASSPEDIGKQYF. CDR3 DNA sequence: TGTGCCAGCTCACCTGAGGATATTGGCAAGCAGTACTTC.

The gene calls are TRBV5-6 and TRBJ2-1, with 15 bases matching TRBD2. This CDR3 has 16 amino acids. J was trimmed by 11 bases and V by 3 bases; bases with no gene match: 9. Germline V gives CDR1 SGHDT, CDR2 YYEEEE. The CDR3 reads CASSSERTSGGVKQFF. In DNA form, the CDR3 reads TGTGCCAGCAGCTCCGAACGGACTAGCGGGGGGGTTAAGCAGTTCTTC.

This chain links TRBV4-3 with TRBJ1-2, with D possibly matching TRBD1 (5 bases). The CDR3 has 15 amino acids. Trimming took off 4 bases at V and 7 bases at J, with 19 bases between the two ends. In germline, CDR1 is LGHNA, CDR2 YSLEER. The chain's CDR3 is CASSRAVTGQGGYTF. For the CDR3, the DNA is TGCGCCAGCAGCCGAGCCGTAACTGGTCAGGGTGGCTACACCTTC.

This clonotype appeared many times. This chain connects TRBV12-3 or TRBV12-4 to TRBJ2-1; the match to TRBD2 covers 8 bases. The V gene end was trimmed by 5 bases and the J gene end by 13 bases; junction bases not matched to a gene: 7. There are 12 residues in the CDR3. The DNA of the CDR3 is TGTGCCAGCAGTCGAGATAGCGGGATTCAGTTCTTC. As protein: CASSRDSGIQFF.

The chain has TRBV30 and TRBJ1-5; D perhaps matches TRBD1 (5 bases). CDR3 length: 14 amino acids. Germline CDR1 is GTSNPN and CDR2 is SVGIG (reference sequence). Trimming removed 0 bases at V and 4 bases at J, with 10 bases between. The CDR3 bases are TGTGCCTGGAGTGTACTGGGGGGGAATCAGCCCCAGCATTTT. Amino acids: CAWSVLGGNQPQHF.

This clonotype came up a few times. The CDR3 region is CATSMFGTQKKLGYGYTF. Here the CDR3 DNA reads TGTGCCACCAGCATGTTCGGGACACAAAAAAAACTAGGCTATGGCTACACCTTC. The rearrangement joins TRBV15 to TRBJ1-2, with D possibly being TRBD1 (6 bases). Germline CDR1 and CDR2: LNHNV and YYDKDF (reference sequence). V was clipped by 4 bases and J by 4 bases, with 25 bases between them. There are 18 residues in the CDR3.

This clonotype came up many times. V and J are TRBV12-3 or TRBV12-4 and TRBJ1-5; D remains unclear. V gave up 1 base and J gave up 3 bases, with 7 bases separating them. This CDR3 is 14 amino acids long. The CDR3 nucleotides read TGTGCCAGCAGTTTAGGGCAGTCCAATCAGCCCCAGCATTTT. Amino acids: CASSLGQSNQPQHF.

This clonotype came up many times. V is TRBV10-2 and J is TRBJ2-1; D call uncertain. The CDR3 length is 12 residues. CDR1 is WSHSY, CDR2 SAAADI, per germline. With 5 bases removed from V and 4 bases from J, the gap between germline ends came to 6 bases. The CDR3 coding sequence is TGCGCCAGCAGTTTTCAGTACAATGAGCAGTTCTTC. This encodes CASSFQYNEQFF.